Listed below are T cell receptor beta chains from one sample, sequenced in a study of beta chain features in type 1 diabetes. TCRdb keeps only in-frame clones here, not all; method: immunoSEQ multiplex PCR. The top ten clones hold more than 0.015% of a sample with approximately 400,000 clones, approximately 16% of them seen once. The sequencing input was naive CD4+ T cells from blood. The receptors originated from a woman younger than 30 in good health. Each CDR3 is given with its conserved first and last residue.

>TRBV7-9|TRBJ2-3
CASSWTGGTDTQYF
>TRBV6-1|TRBJ2-1
CASTGDRGPYNEQFF
>TRBV10-3|TRBJ1-1
CAISGGGLNTEAFF
>TRBV6-5|TRBJ1-2
CASSYDRVGYGYTF
>TRBV20-1|TRBJ1-2
CSVPRDGYTF
>TRBV2|TRBJ2-5
CASSVFEETQYF
>TRBV6-5|TRBJ2-7
CASSYGGVQYF
>TRBV13|TRBJ1-1
CASSFRGLSTEAFF
>TRBV7-3|TRBJ2-2
CASSPTNTGELFF
>TRBV30|TRBJ1-1
CAWSVLQRTEAFF
>TRBV9|TRBJ1-2
CASSVIQVGWGYTF
>TRBV2|TRBJ2-5
CASRGRTGAALETQYF
>TRBV6-5|TRBJ1-2
CASSLGTGDIYGYTF
>TRBV5-4|TRBJ2-7
CASSHGQGAYEQYF
>TRBV11-2|TRBJ2-4
CASSFSYRGAKNIQYF
>TRBV19|TRBJ1-2
CASSAPGQGPYGYTF
>TRBV6-5|TRBJ1-2
CASSYSKAGRVGYTF